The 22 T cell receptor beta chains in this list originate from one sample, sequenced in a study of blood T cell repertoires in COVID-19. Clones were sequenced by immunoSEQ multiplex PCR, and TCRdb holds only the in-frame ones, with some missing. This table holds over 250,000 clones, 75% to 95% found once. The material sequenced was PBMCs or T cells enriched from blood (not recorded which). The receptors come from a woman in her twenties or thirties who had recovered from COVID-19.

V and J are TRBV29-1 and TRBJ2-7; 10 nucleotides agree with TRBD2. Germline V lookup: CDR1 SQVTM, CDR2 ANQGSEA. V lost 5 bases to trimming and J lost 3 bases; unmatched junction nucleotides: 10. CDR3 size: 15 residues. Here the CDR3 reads CSVFLASGSFYEQYF. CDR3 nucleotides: TGCAGCGTTTTTCTGGCTAGCGGGAGTTTCTACGAGCAGTACTTC.

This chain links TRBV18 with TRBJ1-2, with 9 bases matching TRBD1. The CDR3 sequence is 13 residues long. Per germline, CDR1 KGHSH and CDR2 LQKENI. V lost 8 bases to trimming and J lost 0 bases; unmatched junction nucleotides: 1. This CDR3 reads CASRTGANYGYTF. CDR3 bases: TGTGCCAGCAGGACAGGGGCTAACTATGGCTACACCTTC.

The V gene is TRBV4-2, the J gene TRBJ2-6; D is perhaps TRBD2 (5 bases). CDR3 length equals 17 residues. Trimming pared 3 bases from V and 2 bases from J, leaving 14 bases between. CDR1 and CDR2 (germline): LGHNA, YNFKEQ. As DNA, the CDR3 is TGTGCCAGCAGCCACTCGACGGGATTAGCTGGGGCCAACGTCCTGACTTTC. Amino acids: CASSHSTGLAGANVLTF.

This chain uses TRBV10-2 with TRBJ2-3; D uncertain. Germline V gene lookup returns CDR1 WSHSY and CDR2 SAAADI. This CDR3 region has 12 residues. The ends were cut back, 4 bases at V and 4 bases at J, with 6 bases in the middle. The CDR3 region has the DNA TGCGCCAGCAGTGTAGTGGCAGATACGCAGTATTTT. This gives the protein CASSVVADTQYF.

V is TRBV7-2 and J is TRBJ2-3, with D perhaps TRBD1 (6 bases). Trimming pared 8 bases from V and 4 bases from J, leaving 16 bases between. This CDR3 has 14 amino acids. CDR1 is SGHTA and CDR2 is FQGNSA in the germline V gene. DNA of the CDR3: TGTGCCAGCGGCCCGTACCGGACAGCAGATACGCAGTATTTT. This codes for CASGPYRTADTQYF.

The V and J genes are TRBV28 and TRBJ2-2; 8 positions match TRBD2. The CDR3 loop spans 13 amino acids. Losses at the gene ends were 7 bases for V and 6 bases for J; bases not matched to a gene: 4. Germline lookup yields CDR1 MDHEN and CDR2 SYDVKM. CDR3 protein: CASISGGAGELFF. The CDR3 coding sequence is TGTGCCAGCATTTCGGGAGGGGCCGGGGAGCTGTTTTTT.

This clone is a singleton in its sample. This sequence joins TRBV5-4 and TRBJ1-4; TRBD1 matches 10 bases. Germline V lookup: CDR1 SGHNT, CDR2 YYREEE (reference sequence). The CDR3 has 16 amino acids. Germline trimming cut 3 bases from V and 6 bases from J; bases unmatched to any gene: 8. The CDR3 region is CASSSHRQGAYEKLFF. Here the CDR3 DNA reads TGTGCCAGCAGCTCCCATAGACAGGGGGCATATGAAAAACTGTTTTTT.

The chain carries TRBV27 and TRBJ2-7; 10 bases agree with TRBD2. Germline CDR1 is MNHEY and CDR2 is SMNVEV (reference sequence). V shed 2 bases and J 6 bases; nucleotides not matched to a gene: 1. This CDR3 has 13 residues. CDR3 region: CASSLGTSAEQYF. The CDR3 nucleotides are TGTGCCAGCAGTTTAGGGACTAGCGCCGAGCAGTACTTC.

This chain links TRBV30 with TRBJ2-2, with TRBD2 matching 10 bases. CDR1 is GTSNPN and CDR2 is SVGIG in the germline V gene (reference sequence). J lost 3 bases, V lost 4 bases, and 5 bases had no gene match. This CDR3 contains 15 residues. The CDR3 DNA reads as TGTGCCTGGACTAGCGGGAGCTCTTACACCGGGGAGCTGTTTTTT. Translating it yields CAWTSGSSYTGELFF.

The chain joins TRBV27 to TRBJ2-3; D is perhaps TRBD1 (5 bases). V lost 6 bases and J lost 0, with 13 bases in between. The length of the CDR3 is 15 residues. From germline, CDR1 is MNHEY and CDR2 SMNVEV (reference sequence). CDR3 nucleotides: TGTGCCAGCAGAAGACAGCTGACTAGCACAGATACGCAGTATTTT. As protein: CASRRQLTSTDTQYF.

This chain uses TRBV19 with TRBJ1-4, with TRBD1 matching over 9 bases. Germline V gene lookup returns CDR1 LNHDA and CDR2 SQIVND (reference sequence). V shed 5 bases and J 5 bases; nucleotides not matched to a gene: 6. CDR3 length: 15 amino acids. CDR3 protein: CASSDPGQGNEKLFF. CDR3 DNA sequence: TGTGCCAGTAGTGACCCGGGACAGGGAAATGAAAAACTGTTTTTT.

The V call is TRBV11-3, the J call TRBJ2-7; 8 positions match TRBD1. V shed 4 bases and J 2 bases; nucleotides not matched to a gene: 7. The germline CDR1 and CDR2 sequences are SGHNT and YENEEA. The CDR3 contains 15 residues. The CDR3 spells CASSSRTGPTYEQYF. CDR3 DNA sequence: TGTGCCAGCAGCTCTAGGACAGGGCCGACCTACGAGCAGTACTTC. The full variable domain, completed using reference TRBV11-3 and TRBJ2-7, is EAGVVQSPRYKIIEKKQPVAFWCNPISGHNTLYWYLQNLGQGPELLIRYENEEAVDDSQLPKDRFSAERLKGVDSTLKIQPAELGDSAVYLCASSSRTGPTYEQYFGPGTRLTVT.

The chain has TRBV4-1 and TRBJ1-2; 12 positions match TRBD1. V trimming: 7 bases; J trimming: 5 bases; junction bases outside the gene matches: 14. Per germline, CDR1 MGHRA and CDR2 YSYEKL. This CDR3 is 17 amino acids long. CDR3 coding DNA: TGCGCCAGCAACTACCGGGACAGGGGGCGGACAGTATATGGCTACACCTTC. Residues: CASNYRDRGRTVYGYTF.

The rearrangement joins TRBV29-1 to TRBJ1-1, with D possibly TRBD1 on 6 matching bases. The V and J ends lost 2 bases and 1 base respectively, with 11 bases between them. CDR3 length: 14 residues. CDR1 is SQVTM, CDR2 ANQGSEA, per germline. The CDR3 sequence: CSVEPAGANTEAFF. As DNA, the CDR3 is TGCAGCGTTGAACCAGCAGGGGCGAACACTGAAGCTTTCTTT.

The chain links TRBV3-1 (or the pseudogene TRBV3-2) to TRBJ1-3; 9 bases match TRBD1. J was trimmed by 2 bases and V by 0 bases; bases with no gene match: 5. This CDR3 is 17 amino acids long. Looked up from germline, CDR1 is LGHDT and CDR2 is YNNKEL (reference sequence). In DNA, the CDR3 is TGTGCCAGCAGCCAAGATATAAGGACAGGGGCTGGAAACACCATATATTTT. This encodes CASSQDIRTGAGNTIYF.

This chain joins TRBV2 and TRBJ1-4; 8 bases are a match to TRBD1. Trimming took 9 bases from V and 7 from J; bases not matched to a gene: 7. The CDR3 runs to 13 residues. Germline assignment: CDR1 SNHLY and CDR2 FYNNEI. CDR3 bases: TGTGCCAGTCAGACAGGGGCTAGTGAAAAACTGTTTTTT. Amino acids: CASQTGASEKLFF. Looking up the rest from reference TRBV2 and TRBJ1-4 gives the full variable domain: EPEVTQTPSHQVTQMGQEVILRCVPISNHLYFYWYRQILGQKVEFLVSFYNNEISEKSEIFDDQFSVERPDGSNFTLKIRSTKLEDSAMYFCASQTGASEKLFFGSGTQLSVL.

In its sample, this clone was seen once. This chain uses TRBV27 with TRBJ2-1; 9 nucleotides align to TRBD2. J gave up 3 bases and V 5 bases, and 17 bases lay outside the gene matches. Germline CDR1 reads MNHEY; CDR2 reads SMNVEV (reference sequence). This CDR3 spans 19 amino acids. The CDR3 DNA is TGTGCCAGCAGTCTCCCCCCTAGCGGGGAACGGGATAGCTACAATGAGCAGTTCTTC. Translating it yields CASSLPPSGERDSYNEQFF.

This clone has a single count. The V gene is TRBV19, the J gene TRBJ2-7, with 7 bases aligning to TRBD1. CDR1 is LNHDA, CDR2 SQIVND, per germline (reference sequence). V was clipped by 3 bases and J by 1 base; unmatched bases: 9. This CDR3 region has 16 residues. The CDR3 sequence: CASSITYRDSSYEQYF. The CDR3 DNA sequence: TGTGCCAGTAGTATCACTTACCGGGACAGTTCCTACGAGCAGTACTTC. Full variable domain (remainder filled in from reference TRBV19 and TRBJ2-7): DGGITQSPKYLFRKEGQNVTLSCEQNLNHDAMYWYRQDPGQGLRLIYYSQIVNDFQKGDIAEGYSVSREKKESFPLTVTSAQKNPTAFYLCASSITYRDSSYEQYFGPGTRLTVT.

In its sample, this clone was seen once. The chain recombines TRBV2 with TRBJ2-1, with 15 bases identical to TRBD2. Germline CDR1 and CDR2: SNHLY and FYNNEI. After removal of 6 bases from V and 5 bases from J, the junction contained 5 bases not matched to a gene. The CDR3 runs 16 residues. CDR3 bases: TGTGCCAGCAGAATTGGACTAGCGGGAGGGGACAATGAGCAGTTCTTC. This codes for CASRIGLAGGDNEQFF.

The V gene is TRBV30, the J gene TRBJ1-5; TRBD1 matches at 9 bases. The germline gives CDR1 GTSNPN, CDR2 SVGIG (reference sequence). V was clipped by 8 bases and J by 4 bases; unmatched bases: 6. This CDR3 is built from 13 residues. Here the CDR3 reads CAGAGTGNQPQHF. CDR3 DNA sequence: TGTGCCGGTGCCGGGACAGGGAATCAGCCCCAGCATTTT.

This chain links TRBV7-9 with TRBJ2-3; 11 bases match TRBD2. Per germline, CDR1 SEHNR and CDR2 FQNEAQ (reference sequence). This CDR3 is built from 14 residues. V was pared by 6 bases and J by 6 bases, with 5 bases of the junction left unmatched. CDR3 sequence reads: CASSSLAGDDTQYF. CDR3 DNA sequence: TGTGCCAGCAGTTCACTAGCGGGAGATGATACGCAGTATTTT. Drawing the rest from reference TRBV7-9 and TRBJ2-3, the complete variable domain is DTGVSQNPRHKITKRGQNVTFRCDPISEHNRLYWYRQTLGQGPEFLTYFQNEAQLEKSRLLSDRFSAERPKGSFSTLEIQRTEQGDSAMYLCASSSLAGDDTQYFGPGTRLTVL.

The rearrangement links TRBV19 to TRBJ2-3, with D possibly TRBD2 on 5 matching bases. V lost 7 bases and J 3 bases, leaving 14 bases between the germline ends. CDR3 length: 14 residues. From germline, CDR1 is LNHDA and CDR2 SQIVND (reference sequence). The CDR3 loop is CASNAARGTDTQYF. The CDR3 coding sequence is TGTGCCAGTAACGCCGCACGAGGGACAGATACGCAGTATTTT.